This T cell receptor (beta chain) was identified during a study of blood T cells in healthy people across ages. Study-level results: The study regarded diversity estimates from one million T cells as underestimates.

With a J-beta primer mix and a sample-barcoded 5' primer, a second PCR ran about 7 to 11 cycles. There were at least 2.5 million CDR3-containing paired-end reads obtained from each sample. TCRdb processed the 5' RACE reads anew with MiXCR; each CDR3 protein has one entry. The data hold 700,000 or so distinct CDR3 sequences, with around a fifth observed a single time. As to this clonotype: Its antigen remains unidentified. A clone one base away is much larger, so this may be a read error.

The CDR3 contains 15 residues. The V segment lost 3 bases and the J segment 4 bases; nucleotides outside the gene matches: 8. The specimen was blood. The chain is built from TRBV12-3 or TRBV12-4 and TRBJ1-1, with 7 bases identical to TRBD1. The clonotype originates from a man aged 70-80 years in good health. The chain's CDR3 is CASSFHQGETTEAFF. The CDR3 nucleotides read TGTGCCAGCAGTTTTCATCAGGGGGAAACCACTGAAGCTTTCTTT.